These 19 T cell receptor beta chains share one sample of origin, sequenced in a study of cytomegalovirus exposure and HLA in healthy donors. Sequencing used immunoSEQ multiplex PCR; TCRdb keeps in-frame clones, though not all of them. The sample has 150,000 to 200,000 clones; approximately 80% are singletons. What was sequenced was PBMCs. The receptors here all came from a man aged 25-40 years in good health and CMV-seropositive.

The J gene is TRBJ1-3, the V gene TRBV4-1; D is perhaps TRBD1 (5 bases). CDR3 length: 16 amino acids. V lost 3 bases and J lost 0, with 12 bases in between. Germline loops: CDR1 MGHRA, CDR2 YSYEKL. This CDR3 reads CASSHLGGDSGNTIYF. The CDR3 DNA reads TGCGCCAGCAGCCACTTGGGGGGTGACTCTGGAAACACCATATATTTT.

This CDR3 reads CAISEARVPSYEQYF. As DNA, the CDR3 is TGTGCCATCAGTGAGGCCAGGGTTCCCTCCTACGAGCAGTACTTC. The chain combines TRBV10-3 with TRBJ2-7, with D maybe TRBD1 (5 bases). The V and J ends lost 2 bases and 0 bases respectively, with 11 bases between them. This CDR3 spans 15 amino acids. Germline CDR1 is ENHRY and CDR2 is SYGVKD.

This clone appeared once. The chain carries TRBV7-2 and TRBJ1-2; the D gene is possibly TRBD1 (6 bases). The germline V gene encodes CDR1 SGHTA and CDR2 FQGNSA. This CDR3 spans 13 amino acids. V shed 1 base and J shed 10 bases, with 13 bases lying between them. In nucleotides, the CDR3 is TGTGCCAGCAGCTTAGGGCGCCAGGGGTACTACACCTTC. Protein: CASSLGRQGYYTF.

The chain carries TRBV12-5 and TRBJ1-5, with TRBD1 as a possible D gene (6 bases). The CDR3 is 14 residues long. V gave up 5 bases and J gave up 2 bases, with 10 bases separating them. In germline, CDR1 is LGHNT, CDR2 FRNRAP. The CDR3 DNA reads as TGTGCTAGTGGTCCGGGACATCGCAATCAGCCCCAGCATTTT. This sequence encodes CASGPGHRNQPQHF.

This clone was detected once. The genes are TRBV6-5 and TRBJ1-2, with 7 bases matching TRBD1. The CDR3 extends over 15 amino acids. Per the germline V gene, CDR1 is MNHEY and CDR2 is SVGAGI. V shed 4 bases and J 2 bases; nucleotides not matched to a gene: 7. Here the CDR3 DNA reads TGTGCCAGCAGTTTTACCCGGGACAGCAACTATGGCTACACCTTC. This translates into CASSFTRDSNYGYTF.

This sequence joins TRBV5-1 and TRBJ2-7, with 12 bases identical to TRBD2. CDR1 and CDR2 from the germline V gene are SGHRS and YFSETQ. This CDR3 is 14 amino acids long. V lost 8 bases to trimming and J lost 4 bases; unmatched junction nucleotides: 7. In DNA, the CDR3 is TGCGCCAGTGGACTAGCGGGGAGCCCTTACGAGCAGTACTTC. Residues: CASGLAGSPYEQYF.

The J gene is TRBJ2-7, the V gene TRBV7-2, with D possibly being TRBD2 (5 bases). The V end lost 2 bases, the J end lost 6 bases, and 14 bases lay between the germline ends. CDR3 length equals 14 residues. Germline lookup yields CDR1 SGHTA and CDR2 FQGNSA. In nucleotides, the CDR3 is TGTGCCAGCAGCTTATCCCCGGGGAAAGGCGAGCAGTACTTC. Translating gives CASSLSPGKGEQYF.

V usage is TRBV5-1 and J usage is TRBJ2-5; 9 bases are shared with TRBD2. The CDR3 has 16 residues. With 2 bases clipped from V and 4 bases from J, the junction kept 9 bases outside the gene matches. Germline CDR1 SGHRS, CDR2 YFSETQ. CDR3 nucleotides: TGCGCCAGCAGCTTTTTAGCGGGGGACGCTGGAGAGACCCAGTACTTC. Its translation: CASSFLAGDAGETQYF. The full variable domain, completed using reference TRBV5-1 and TRBJ2-5, is KAGVTQTPRYLIKTRGQQVTLSCSPISGHRSVSWYQQTPGQGLQFLFEYFSETQRNKGNFPGRFSGRQFSNSRSEMNVSTLELGDSALYLCASSFLAGDAGETQYFGPGTRLLVL.

The table lists this clone with a count of one. This chain links TRBV28 with TRBJ2-7, with 10 bases that match TRBD1. CDR1 MDHEN and CDR2 SYDVKM come from the germline V gene. Trimming at V came to 8 bases and at J to 7 bases, leaving 14 bases not matched to a gene. The CDR3 runs to 15 residues. The CDR3: CASLSGQGGGREQYF. The CDR3, as DNA: TGTGCCAGCCTTTCCGGACAGGGGGGCGGGAGGGAGCAGTACTTC.

This sequence joins TRBV9 and TRBJ2-1, with 7 bases that match TRBD1. The CDR3 extends over 13 amino acids. The germline V gene has CDR1 SGDLS and CDR2 YYNGEE. V lost 2 bases and J lost 6; bases outside the gene matches: 2. The CDR3 here is CASSVRQGNEQFF. The CDR3 nucleotides are TGTGCCAGCAGCGTGAGACAGGGCAATGAGCAGTTCTTC. The full variable domain, in which reference TRBV9 and TRBJ2-1 provide the parts outside the CDR3, is DSGVTQTPKHLITATGQRVTLRCSPRSGDLSVYWYQQSLDQGLQFLIQYYNGEERAKGNILERFSAQQFPDLHSELNLSSLELGDSALYFCASSVRQGNEQFFGPGTRLTVL.

The genes are TRBV6-5 and TRBJ2-5, with 12 bases that match TRBD2. Per the germline V gene, CDR1 is MNHEY and CDR2 is SVGAGI. The CDR3 spans 15 residues. Unmatched junction bases numbered 6, after V lost 5 bases and J lost 5 bases. CDR3 region: CASSRASGGAETQYF. CDR3 nucleotide sequence: TGTGCCAGCAGTCGGGCTAGCGGGGGGGCCGAGACCCAGTACTTC.

This chain links TRBV10-3 with TRBJ1-6; possibly TRBD1 for D (6 bases). V lost 0 bases, J lost 8 bases, and 11 bases lay in between. The CDR3 has 15 amino acids. Germline V gene sequence: CDR1 ENHRY, CDR2 SYGVKD. The CDR3 loop reads CAISESGRGDSPLHF. The CDR3 DNA reads as TGTGCCATCAGTGAGTCCGGCAGGGGTGATTCACCCCTCCACTTT.

The CDR3 is CSVKDRGWHGYTF. CDR3 sequence (DNA): TGCAGCGTTAAGGACAGGGGATGGCATGGCTACACCTTC. V gene TRBV29-1 combines with J gene TRBJ1-2, with 9 nucleotides matching TRBD1. V lost 5 bases and J lost 6; bases outside the gene matches: 7. Germline values: CDR1 SQVTM, CDR2 ANQGSEA. This CDR3 comprises 13 residues.

The chain uses TRBV29-1 and TRBJ1-1; a weak D match, TRBD1 (5 bases). The germline CDR1 and CDR2 sequences are SQVTM and ANQGSEA. The CDR3 covers 13 residues. V lost 3 bases and J 3 bases, leaving 11 bases between the germline ends. The CDR3 nucleotides are TGCAGCGTTGAGGTGGGGGGATACACTGAAGCTTTCTTT. It is translated as CSVEVGGYTEAFF.

The V call is TRBV27, the J call TRBJ2-7; no firm D call. The V gene lost 3 bases and the J gene lost 4 bases, with 13 bases spanning the gap. The CDR3 consists of 14 residues. Germline V gives CDR1 MNHEY, CDR2 SMNVEV (reference sequence). The CDR3 nucleotides read TGTGCCAGCAGTTTCCTCGGCAGGAAGTACGAGCAGTACTTC. Protein product: CASSFLGRKYEQYF.

The rearrangement joins TRBV27 to TRBJ2-1, with TRBD2 identical over 9 bases. CDR1 and CDR2 (germline): MNHEY, SMNVEV (reference sequence). The CDR3 contains 16 residues. The junction had 10 bases not matched to a gene; V was cut back by 1 base and J by 9 bases. DNA for the CDR3: TGTGCCAGCAGTTTATTGAGCGGGGGGCAGGTCAGTGAGCAGTTCTTC. This gives the protein CASSLLSGGQVSEQFF.

The chain has TRBV7-6 and TRBJ2-7; TRBD2 is a possible D gene (7 bases). V gave up 1 base and J gave up 5 bases, with 21 bases separating them. Germline values: CDR1 SGHVS, CDR2 FNYEAQ. The CDR3 spans 17 residues. DNA of the CDR3: TGTGCCAGCAGCTTAGAGGCCGGGGGGCGGCTTCGGAACGAGCAGTACTTC. This codes for CASSLEAGGRLRNEQYF. The whole variable domain, filled in from reference TRBV7-6 and TRBJ2-7, reads GAGVSQSPRYKVTKRGQDVALRCDPISGHVSLYWYRQALGQGPEFLTYFNYEAQQDKSGLPNDRFSAERPEGSISTLTIQRTEQRDSAMYRCASSLEAGGRLRNEQYFGPGTRLTVT.

The chain couples TRBV5-4 to TRBJ2-7; D is ambiguous. Per the germline V gene, CDR1 is SGHNT and CDR2 is YYREEE (reference sequence). Trimming pared 5 bases from V and 2 bases from J, leaving 11 bases between. This CDR3 has 13 residues. For the CDR3, the DNA is TGTGCCAGCAGATATGACTGGGCCTACGAGCAGTACTTC. Translation gives CASRYDWAYEQYF.

The chain has TRBV7-2 and TRBJ1-4; D ambiguous. CDR3 length equals 15 residues. The germline V gene has CDR1 SGHTA and CDR2 FQGNSA. Between the trimmed V and J ends, which lost 7 bases and 5 bases, there was a span of 17 bases. DNA for the CDR3: TGTGCCAGCACCCCGCTGGGGAGCATCAATGAAAAACTGTTTTTT. Translation gives CASTPLGSINEKLFF.